The clone carrying this T cell receptor beta chain was observed many times. V was shortened by 0 bases and J by 6 bases, with 16 bases between the two germline ends. Germline V CDR1 and CDR2: SGHRS, YFSETQ. This CDR3 has 15 residues. This specimen comes from a study of response to subunit inactivated influenza vaccine. TCRdb itself ran the RT-PCR reads through MiXCR, one entry per CDR3 protein. This table holds around 520,000 distinct CDR3 sequences, 25% found once. This TCR was recovered from a man aged 50 to 59 who received an inactivated influenza vaccine. This chain joins TRBV5-1 and TRBJ2-7; no clear D. The sequencing used CD4+ T cells sorted from PBMCs, collected around 5 days after vaccination. DNA for the CDR3: TGCGCCAGCAGCTTGGACACAGTAGGCCTGCGCGAGCAGTACTTC. Residues: CASSLDTVGLREQYF.